These 17 T cell receptor beta chains were sequenced from one sample in a study of blood T cell repertoires in COVID-19. Using immunoSEQ multiplex PCR, the repertoire was profiled, and TCRdb retains in-frame clones only, with some absent. The sample contains about 100,000 clones, about 80% of which appear only once. The sequenced sample consisted of peripheral blood. These receptors were taken from a woman aged 70-85 years with acute or convalescent COVID-19.

A few counts support this clone. This rearrangement joins TRBV28 to TRBJ1-2, with 9 bases lining up with TRBD1. Unmatched junction bases numbered 2, after V lost 3 bases and J lost 6 bases. This CDR3 is built from 13 residues. Germline CDR1 MDHEN, CDR2 SYDVKM. The CDR3 loop reads CASSLGTGNGYTF. The CDR3 DNA follows: TGTGCCAGCAGTTTGGGGACAGGGAATGGCTACACCTTC.

This clone was found a few times. The V gene is TRBV7-2, the J gene TRBJ2-7; 7 bases line up with TRBD1. The CDR3 extends over 14 amino acids. Germline-derived CDR1 and CDR2 are SGHTA and FQGNSA. V gave up 5 bases and J gave up 4 bases; unmatched junction bases: 8. CDR3 nucleotide sequence: TGTGCCAGCAGCCCCATCAGGGGGTTGTACGAGCAGTACGTC. Amino acids: CASSPIRGLYEQYV.

The chain is built from TRBV29-1 and TRBJ1-5; TRBD1 aligns across 7 bases. The V gene's germline CDR1 is SQVTM and CDR2 ANQGSEA. CDR3 length equals 15 residues. The trim removed 7 bases at V and 6 bases at J, leaving 15 bases unmatched. CDR3 in DNA: TGCAGCGCAATCCCAGGGGGTGGGGTCGGTCAGCCCCAGCATTTT. This sequence encodes CSAIPGGGVGQPQHF.

Only a few counts were recorded for this clone. This CDR3 is also generated by other DNA sequences in the sample. V is TRBV5-1 and J is TRBJ2-5, with 11 positions matching TRBD2. The V gene end was trimmed by 0 bases and the J gene end by 2 bases; junction bases not matched to a gene: 3. From germline, CDR1 is SGHRS and CDR2 YFSETQ. The CDR3 extends over 16 amino acids. The CDR3 protein is CASSLVVAGGQETQYF. The CDR3 coding sequence is TGCGCCAGCAGCTTGGTGGTAGCGGGGGGGCAAGAGACCCAGTACTTC.

J is TRBJ1-1 and V is TRBV4-1, with 8 nucleotides matching TRBD1. The trim removed 2 bases at V and 5 bases at J, leaving 10 bases unmatched. The CDR3 extends over 16 amino acids. Germline V gene data show CDR1 as MGHRA and CDR2 as YSYEKL. The CDR3 DNA is TGCGCCAGCAGCCAATTTCCCAACAGGGGGAAGACTGAAGCTTTCTTT. Protein sequence: CASSQFPNRGKTEAFF.

J is TRBJ1-2 and V is TRBV2; D unclear. CDR3 length: 15 amino acids. V dropped 4 bases and J dropped 8 bases, with 20 bases sitting between them. CDR1 and CDR2 (germline): SNHLY, FYNNEI. DNA of the CDR3: TGTGCCAGCAGTGTCGCCGTTCCAAGCCCCCAAGGCTACACCTTC. It encodes CASSVAVPSPQGYTF.

The chain joins TRBV6-2 or TRBV6-3 to TRBJ1-1; possibly TRBD1 for D (6 bases). Germline V CDR1 and CDR2: MNHEY, SVGEGT. CDR3 size: 16 residues. V gave up 5 bases and J gave up 3 bases, with 19 bases separating them. The CDR3 is CASSQPPGRGDTEAFF. The DNA for the CDR3 is TGTGCCAGCAGTCAACCCCCAGGGAGGGGGGACACTGAAGCTTTCTTT.

This clone was counted between two and nine times. The V and J genes are TRBV2 and TRBJ1-1; TRBD1 agrees at 8 bases. There are 13 residues in the CDR3. V shed 4 bases, J shed 4 bases, and the junction held 2 bases outside the gene matches. CDR1 SNHLY and CDR2 FYNNEI come from the germline V gene. CDR3 sequence (DNA): TGTGCCAGCAGTGTAACAGGGGGCACTGAAGCTTTCTTT. Amino acid sequence: CASSVTGGTEAFF.

The chain has TRBV6-4 and TRBJ2-3; no clear D. This CDR3 contains 15 residues. Germline assignment: CDR1 MRHNA and CDR2 SNTAGT. V shed 4 bases and J shed 0 bases, with 11 bases lying between them. CDR3: CASSVSEASTDTQYF. The CDR3 DNA sequence: TGTGCCAGCAGTGTATCAGAGGCTAGCACAGATACGCAGTATTTT.

This chain links TRBV19 with TRBJ2-7; TRBD1 agrees at 7 bases. The CDR3 has 15 amino acids. Trimming removed 6 bases from V and 2 bases from J; junction bases left unmatched: 10. CDR1 LNHDA and CDR2 SQIVND come from the germline V gene (reference sequence). The CDR3 loop is CASSPTGMAPYEQYV. In DNA, the CDR3 is TGTGCCAGTAGCCCGACAGGGATGGCCCCCTACGAGCAGTACGTC.

V gene TRBV5-6 combines with J gene TRBJ2-3, with a possible D match to TRBD2 (6 bases). The CDR3 has 13 residues. V was pared by 3 bases and J by 3 bases, with 8 bases between. The germline gives CDR1 SGHDT, CDR2 YYEEEE. CDR3 sequence (DNA): TGTGCCAGCAGCTCGGGGGTTACAGATACGCAGTATTTT. Its translation is CASSSGVTDTQYF.

The chain carries TRBV7-9 and TRBJ1-2, with 8 bases fitting TRBD1. The germline V gene encodes CDR1 SEHNR and CDR2 FQNEAQ (reference sequence). CDR3 size: 14 residues. The V segment lost 5 bases and the J segment 3 bases; nucleotides outside the gene matches: 5. In DNA form, the CDR3 reads TGTGCCAGCAGCCCCGGGACAGGATACTATGGCTACACCTTC. Protein product: CASSPGTGYYGYTF.

This rearrangement joins TRBV25-1 to TRBJ1-1; D unresolved. The germline V gene encodes CDR1 MGHDK and CDR2 SYGVNS. Trimming took off 3 bases at V and 4 bases at J, with 12 bases between the two ends. The CDR3 totals 14 residues. CDR3 loop: CASSERRGGTEAFF. The CDR3 DNA reads TGTGCCAGCAGTGAGAGGCGGGGAGGCACTGAAGCTTTCTTT.

This chain links TRBV30 with TRBJ2-3; TRBD2 matches at 8 bases. The V segment lost 5 bases and the J segment 2 bases; nucleotides outside the gene matches: 9. Germline V gives CDR1 GTSNPN, CDR2 SVGIG (reference sequence). This CDR3 spans 15 amino acids. The CDR3 sequence: CAWAPILAATDTQYF. CDR3 bases: TGTGCCTGGGCACCTATACTAGCGGCCACAGATACGCAGTATTTT.

V and J are TRBV28 and TRBJ1-5, with no clear D. The germline gives CDR1 MDHEN, CDR2 SYDVKM. The CDR3 spans 13 residues. With 4 bases removed from V and 11 bases from J, the gap between germline ends came to 15 bases. For the CDR3, the DNA is TGTGCCAGCAGTTCCCCCCCGACTCATGCCCAGCATTTT. Protein sequence: CASSSPPTHAQHF.

V and J are TRBV5-4 and TRBJ2-5; 10 bases line up with TRBD1. The CDR3 has 15 amino acids. The J segment lost 4 bases and the V segment lost 6 bases, leaving 9 bases of the junction unmatched. Looked up from germline, CDR1 is SGHNT and CDR2 is YYREEE (reference sequence). CDR3 DNA: TGTGCCAGCATCTCCGGGACAGGGGAAAGAGAGACCCAGTACTTC. As protein: CASISGTGERETQYF. Full variable domain (outside the CDR3, taken from reference TRBV5-4 and TRBJ2-5): ETGVTQSPTHLIKTRGQQVTLRCSSQSGHNTVSWYQQALGQGPQFIFQYYREEENGRGNFPPRFSGLQFPNYSSELNVNALELDDSALYLCASISGTGERETQYFGPGTRLLVL.

This clone occurred a few times. CDR3 in amino acids: CASSYRGNQPQHF. As DNA, the CDR3 is TGTGCCAGCAGTTACAGGGGGAATCAGCCCCAGCATTTT. This chain uses TRBV6-5 with TRBJ1-5, with D possibly TRBD1 on 6 matching bases. The CDR3 totals 13 residues. Germline CDR1 and CDR2: MNHEY and SVGAGI. The V and J ends lost 2 bases and 4 bases respectively, with 6 bases between them.